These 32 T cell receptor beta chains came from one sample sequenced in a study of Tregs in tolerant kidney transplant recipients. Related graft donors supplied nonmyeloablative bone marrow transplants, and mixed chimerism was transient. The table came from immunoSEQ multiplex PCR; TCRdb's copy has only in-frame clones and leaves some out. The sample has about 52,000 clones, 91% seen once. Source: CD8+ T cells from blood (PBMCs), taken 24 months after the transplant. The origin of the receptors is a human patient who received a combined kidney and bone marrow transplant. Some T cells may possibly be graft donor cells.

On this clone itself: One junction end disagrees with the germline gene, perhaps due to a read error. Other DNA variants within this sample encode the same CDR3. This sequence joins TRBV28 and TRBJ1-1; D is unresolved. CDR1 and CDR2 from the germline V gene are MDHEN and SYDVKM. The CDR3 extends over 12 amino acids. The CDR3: CATAAGKTEAFF. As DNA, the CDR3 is TGTGCCACCGCTGCGGGAAAGACTGAGGCTTTCTTT. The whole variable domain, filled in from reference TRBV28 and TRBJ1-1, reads DVKVTQSSRYLVKRTGEKVFLECVQDMDHENMFWYRQDPGLGLRLIYFSYDVKMKEKGDIPEGYSVSREKKERFSLILESASTNQTSMYLCATAAGKTEAFFGQGTRLTVV.

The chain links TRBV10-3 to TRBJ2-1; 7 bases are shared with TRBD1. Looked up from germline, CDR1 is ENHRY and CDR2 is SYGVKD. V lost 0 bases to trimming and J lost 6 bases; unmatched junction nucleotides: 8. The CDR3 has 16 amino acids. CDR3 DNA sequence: TGTGCCATCAGTGAGTCAACCTTGACAGGGAGCAATGAGCAGTTCTTC. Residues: CAISESTLTGSNEQFF.

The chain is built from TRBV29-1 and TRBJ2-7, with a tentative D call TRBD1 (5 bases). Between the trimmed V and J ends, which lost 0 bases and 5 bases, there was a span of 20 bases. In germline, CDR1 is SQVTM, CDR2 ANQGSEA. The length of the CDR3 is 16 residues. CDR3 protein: CSVEDSSPAGIHEQYF. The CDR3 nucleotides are TGCAGCGTTGAAGATAGTAGCCCCGCAGGGATCCACGAGCAGTACTTC.

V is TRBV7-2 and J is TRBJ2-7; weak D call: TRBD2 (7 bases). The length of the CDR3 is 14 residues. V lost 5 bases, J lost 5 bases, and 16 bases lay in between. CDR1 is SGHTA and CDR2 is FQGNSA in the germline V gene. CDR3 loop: CASSLGGGSHEQYF. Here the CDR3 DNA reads TGTGCCAGCAGCCTAGGGGGGGGGTCACACGAGCAGTACTTC.

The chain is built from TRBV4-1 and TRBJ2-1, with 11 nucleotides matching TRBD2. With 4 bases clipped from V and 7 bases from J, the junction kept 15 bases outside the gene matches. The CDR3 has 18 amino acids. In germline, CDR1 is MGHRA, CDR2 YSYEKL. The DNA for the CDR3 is TGCGCCAGCAGCCTTGGAAACCCACTAGCGGGAGTTTGGAATGAGCAGTTCTTC. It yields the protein CASSLGNPLAGVWNEQFF.

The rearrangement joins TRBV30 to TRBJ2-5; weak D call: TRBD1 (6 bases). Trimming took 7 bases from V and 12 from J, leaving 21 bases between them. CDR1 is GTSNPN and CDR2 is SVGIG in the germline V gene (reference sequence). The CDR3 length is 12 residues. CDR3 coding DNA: TGTGCCTTAGGTCAGGGGTCCTCCCCTGAGTACTTC. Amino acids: CALGQGSSPEYF.

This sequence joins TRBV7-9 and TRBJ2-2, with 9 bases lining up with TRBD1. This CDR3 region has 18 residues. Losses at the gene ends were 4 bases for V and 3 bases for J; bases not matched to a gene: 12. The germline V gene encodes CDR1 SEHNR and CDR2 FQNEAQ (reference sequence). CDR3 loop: CASSSRDRVHSDTGELFF. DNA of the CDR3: TGTGCCAGCAGCTCCCGGGACAGGGTTCATTCTGACACCGGGGAGCTGTTTTTT.

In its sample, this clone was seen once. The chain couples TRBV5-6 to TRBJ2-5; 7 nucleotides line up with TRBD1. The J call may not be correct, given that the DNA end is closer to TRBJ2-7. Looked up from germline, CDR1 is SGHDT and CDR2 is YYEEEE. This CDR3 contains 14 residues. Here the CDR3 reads CASSFGQVSYEQYF. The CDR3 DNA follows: TGTGCCAGCAGCTTCGGACAGGTGAGCTACGAGCAGTACTTC.

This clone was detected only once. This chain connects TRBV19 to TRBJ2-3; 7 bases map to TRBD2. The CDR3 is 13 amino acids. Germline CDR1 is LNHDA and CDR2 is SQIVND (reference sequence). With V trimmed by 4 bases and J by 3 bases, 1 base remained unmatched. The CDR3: CASSSGGTDTQYF. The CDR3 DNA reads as TGTGCCAGTAGTAGCGGGGGTACAGATACGCAGTATTTT. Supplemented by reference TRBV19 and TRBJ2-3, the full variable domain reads DGGITQSPKYLFRKEGQNVTLSCEQNLNHDAMYWYRQDPGQGLRLIYYSQIVNDFQKGDIAEGYSVSREKKESFPLTVTSAQKNPTAFYLCASSSGGTDTQYFGPGTRLTVL.

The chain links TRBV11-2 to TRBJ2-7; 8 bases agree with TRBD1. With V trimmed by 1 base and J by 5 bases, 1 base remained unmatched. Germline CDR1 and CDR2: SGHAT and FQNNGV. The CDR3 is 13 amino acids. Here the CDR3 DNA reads TGTGCCAGCAGCTTAGGGACAGGGCACGAGCAGTACTTC. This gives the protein CASSLGTGHEQYF.

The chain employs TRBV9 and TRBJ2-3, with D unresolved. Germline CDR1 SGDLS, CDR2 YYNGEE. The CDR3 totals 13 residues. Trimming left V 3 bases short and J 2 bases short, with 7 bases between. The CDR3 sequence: CASSGTYTDTQYF. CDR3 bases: TGTGCCAGCAGCGGCACTTACACAGATACGCAGTATTTT. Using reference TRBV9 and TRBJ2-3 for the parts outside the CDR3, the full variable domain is DSGVTQTPKHLITATGQRVTLRCSPRSGDLSVYWYQQSLDQGLQFLIQYYNGEERAKGNILERFSAQQFPDLHSELNLSSLELGDSALYFCASSGTYTDTQYFGPGTRLTVL.

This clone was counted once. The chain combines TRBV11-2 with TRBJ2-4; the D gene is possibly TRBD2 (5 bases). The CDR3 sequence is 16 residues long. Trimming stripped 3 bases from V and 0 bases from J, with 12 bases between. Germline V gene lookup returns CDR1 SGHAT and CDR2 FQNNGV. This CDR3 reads CASSFARTLAKNIQYF. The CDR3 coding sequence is TGTGCCAGCAGCTTTGCCCGGACTTTAGCCAAAAACATTCAGTACTTC. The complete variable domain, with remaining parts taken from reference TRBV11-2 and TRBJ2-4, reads EAGVAQSPRYKIIEKRQSVAFWCNPISGHATLYWYQQILGQGPKLLIQFQNNGVVDDSQLPKDRFSAERLKGVDSTLKIQPAKLEDSAVYLCASSFARTLAKNIQYFGAGTRLSVL.

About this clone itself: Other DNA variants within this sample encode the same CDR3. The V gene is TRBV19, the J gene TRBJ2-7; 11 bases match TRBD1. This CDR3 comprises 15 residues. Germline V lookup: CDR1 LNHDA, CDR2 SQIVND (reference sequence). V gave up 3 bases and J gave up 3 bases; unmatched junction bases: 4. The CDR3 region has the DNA TGTGCCAGTAGTATCGGGACAGGGGGGTTCTACGAGCAGTACTTC. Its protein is CASSIGTGGFYEQYF.

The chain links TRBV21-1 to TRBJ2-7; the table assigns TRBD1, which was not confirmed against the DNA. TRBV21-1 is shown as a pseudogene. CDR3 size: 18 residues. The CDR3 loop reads CASNTGDRSPNLIYEQYF. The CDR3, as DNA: TGTGCCAGCAACACCGGGGACAGAAGTCCAAACTTAATCTACGAGCAGTACTTC.

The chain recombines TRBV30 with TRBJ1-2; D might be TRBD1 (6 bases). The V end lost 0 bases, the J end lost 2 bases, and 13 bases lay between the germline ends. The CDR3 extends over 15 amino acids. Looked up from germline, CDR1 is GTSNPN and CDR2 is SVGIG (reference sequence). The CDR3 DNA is TGTGCCTGGAGTGTAGGGGGATACACGAACTATGGCTACACCTTC. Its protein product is CAWSVGGYTNYGYTF.

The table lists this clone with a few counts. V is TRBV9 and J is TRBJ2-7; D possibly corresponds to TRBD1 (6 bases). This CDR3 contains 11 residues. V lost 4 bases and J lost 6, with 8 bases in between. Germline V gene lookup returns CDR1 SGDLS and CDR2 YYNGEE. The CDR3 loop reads CASSSGVEQYF. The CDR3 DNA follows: TGTGCCAGCAGCTCAGGGGTCGAGCAGTACTTC.

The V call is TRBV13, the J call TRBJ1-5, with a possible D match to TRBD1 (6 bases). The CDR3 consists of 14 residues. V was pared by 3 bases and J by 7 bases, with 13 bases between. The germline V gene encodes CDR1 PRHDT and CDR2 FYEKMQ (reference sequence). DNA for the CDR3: TGTGCCAGCAGCTTGGGGGGGCTGGGACAGCCCCAGCATTTT. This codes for CASSLGGLGQPQHF.

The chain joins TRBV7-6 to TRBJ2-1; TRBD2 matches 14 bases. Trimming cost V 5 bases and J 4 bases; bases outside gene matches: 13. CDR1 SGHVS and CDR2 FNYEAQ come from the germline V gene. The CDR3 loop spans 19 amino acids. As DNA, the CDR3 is TGTGCCAGCAGCCCCGGGACTAGCGGGGGCCCTAGAACTTACAATGAGCAGTTCTTC. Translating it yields CASSPGTSGGPRTYNEQFF. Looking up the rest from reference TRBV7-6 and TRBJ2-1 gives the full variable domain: GAGVSQSPRYKVTKRGQDVALRCDPISGHVSLYWYRQALGQGPEFLTYFNYEAQQDKSGLPNDRFSAERPEGSISTLTIQRTEQRDSAMYRCASSPGTSGGPRTYNEQFFGPGTRLTVL.

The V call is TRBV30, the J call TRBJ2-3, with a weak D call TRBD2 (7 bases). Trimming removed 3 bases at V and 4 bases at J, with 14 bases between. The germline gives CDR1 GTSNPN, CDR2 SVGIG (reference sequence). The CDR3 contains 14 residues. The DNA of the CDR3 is TGTGCCTGGAGGACGGGGGGCGCGGCAGATACGCAGTATTTT. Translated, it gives CAWRTGGAADTQYF.

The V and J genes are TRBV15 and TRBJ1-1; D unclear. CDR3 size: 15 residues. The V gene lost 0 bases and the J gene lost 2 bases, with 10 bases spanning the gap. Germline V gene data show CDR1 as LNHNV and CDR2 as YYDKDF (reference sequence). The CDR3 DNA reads TGTGCCACCAGCAGAGATAGGGCGGGAAACACTGAAGCTTTCTTT. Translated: CATSRDRAGNTEAFF.

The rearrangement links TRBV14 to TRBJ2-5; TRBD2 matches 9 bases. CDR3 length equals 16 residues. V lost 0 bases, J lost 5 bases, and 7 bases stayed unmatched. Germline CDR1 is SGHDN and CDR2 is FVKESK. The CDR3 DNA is TGTGCCAGCAGCCAAGATTTAGTACTAGCGGGCGAGACCCAGTACTTC. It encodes CASSQDLVLAGETQYF.

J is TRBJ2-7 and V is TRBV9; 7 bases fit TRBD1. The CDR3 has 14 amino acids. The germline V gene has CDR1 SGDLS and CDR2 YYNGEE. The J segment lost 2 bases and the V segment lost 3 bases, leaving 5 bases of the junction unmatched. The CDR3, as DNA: TGTGCCAGCAGCGCCCGACAGGGTACCTACGAGCAGTACTTC. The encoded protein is CASSARQGTYEQYF.

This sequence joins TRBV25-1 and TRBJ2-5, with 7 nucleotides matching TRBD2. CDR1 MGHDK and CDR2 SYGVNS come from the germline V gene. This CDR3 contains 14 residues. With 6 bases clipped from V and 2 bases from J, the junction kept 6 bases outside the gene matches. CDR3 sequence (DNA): TGTGCCAGCAGACTCGGGAGGACACAAGAGACCCAGTACTTC. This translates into CASRLGRTQETQYF. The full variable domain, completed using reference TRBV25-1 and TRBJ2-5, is EADIYQTPRYLVIGTGKKITLECSQTMGHDKMYWYQQDPGMELHLIHYSYGVNSTEKGDLSSESTVSRIRTEHFPLTLESARPSHTSQYLCASRLGRTQETQYFGPGTRLLVL.

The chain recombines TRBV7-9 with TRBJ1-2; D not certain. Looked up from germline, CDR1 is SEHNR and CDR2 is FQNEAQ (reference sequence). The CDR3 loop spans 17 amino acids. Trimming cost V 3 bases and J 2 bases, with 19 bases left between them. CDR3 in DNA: TGTGCCAGCAGCTTCCCTTCGCGACCCCCGGGAAACTATGGCTACACCTTC. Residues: CASSFPSRPPGNYGYTF. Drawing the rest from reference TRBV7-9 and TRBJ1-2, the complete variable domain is DTGVSQNPRHKITKRGQNVTFRCDPISEHNRLYWYRQTLGQGPEFLTYFQNEAQLEKSRLLSDRFSAERPKGSFSTLEIQRTEQGDSAMYLCASSFPSRPPGNYGYTFGSGTRLTVV.

The CDR3 DNA follows: TGTGCCAGCAGCCCCAACAGGGGAATTCGGTATGGCTACACCTTC. Its protein product is CASSPNRGIRYGYTF. The chain links TRBV14 to TRBJ1-2; 7 bases agree with TRBD1. Unmatched junction bases numbered 10, after V lost 4 bases and J lost 5 bases. The CDR3 sequence is 15 residues long. Germline CDR1 and CDR2: SGHDN and FVKESK.

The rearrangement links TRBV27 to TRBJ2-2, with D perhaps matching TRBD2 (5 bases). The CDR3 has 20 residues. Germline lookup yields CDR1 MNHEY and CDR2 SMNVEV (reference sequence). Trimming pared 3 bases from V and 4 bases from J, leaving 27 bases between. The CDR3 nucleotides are TGTGCCAGCAGTTTGGGGTTCTGGGATATCGGACCCCGGGGCACCGGGGAGCTGTTTTTT. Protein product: CASSLGFWDIGPRGTGELFF.

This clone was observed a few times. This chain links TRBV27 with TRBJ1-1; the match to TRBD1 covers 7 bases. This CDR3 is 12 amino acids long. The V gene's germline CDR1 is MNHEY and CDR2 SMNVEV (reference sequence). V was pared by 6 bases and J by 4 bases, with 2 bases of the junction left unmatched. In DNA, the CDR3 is TGTGCCAGCAGGACAGGGCTCACTGAAGCTTTCTTT. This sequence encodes CASRTGLTEAFF.

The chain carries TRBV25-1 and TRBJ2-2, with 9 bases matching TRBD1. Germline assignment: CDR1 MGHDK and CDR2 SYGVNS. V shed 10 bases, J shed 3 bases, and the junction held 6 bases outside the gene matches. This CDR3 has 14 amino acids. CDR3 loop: CATTTGGHTGELFF. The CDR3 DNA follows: TGTGCCACCACGACAGGGGGTCACACCGGGGAGCTGTTTTTT.

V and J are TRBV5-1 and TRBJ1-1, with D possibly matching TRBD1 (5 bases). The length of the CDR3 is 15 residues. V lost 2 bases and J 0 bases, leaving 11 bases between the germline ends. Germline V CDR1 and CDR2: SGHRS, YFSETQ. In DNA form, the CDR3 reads TGCGCCAGCAGCTTAGGGCAGGGTATGAACACTGAAGCTTTCTTT. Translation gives CASSLGQGMNTEAFF. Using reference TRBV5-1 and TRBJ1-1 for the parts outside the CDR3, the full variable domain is KAGVTQTPRYLIKTRGQQVTLSCSPISGHRSVSWYQQTPGQGLQFLFEYFSETQRNKGNFPGRFSGRQFSNSRSEMNVSTLELGDSALYLCASSLGQGMNTEAFFGQGTRLTVV.

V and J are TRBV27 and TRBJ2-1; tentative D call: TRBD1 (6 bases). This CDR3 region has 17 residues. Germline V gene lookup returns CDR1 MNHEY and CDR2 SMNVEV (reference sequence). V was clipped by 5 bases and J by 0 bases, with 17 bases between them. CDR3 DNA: TGTGCCAGCAGTCCCCTTGACCGGGACACCTCCTACAATGAGCAGTTCTTC. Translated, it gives CASSPLDRDTSYNEQFF.

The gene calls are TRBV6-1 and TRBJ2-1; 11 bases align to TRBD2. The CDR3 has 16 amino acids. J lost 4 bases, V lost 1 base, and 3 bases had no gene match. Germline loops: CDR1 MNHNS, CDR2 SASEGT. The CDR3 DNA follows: TGTGCCAGCAGTGAAGTGGGACTAGCGGAATACAATGAGCAGTTCTTC. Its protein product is CASSEVGLAEYNEQFF.

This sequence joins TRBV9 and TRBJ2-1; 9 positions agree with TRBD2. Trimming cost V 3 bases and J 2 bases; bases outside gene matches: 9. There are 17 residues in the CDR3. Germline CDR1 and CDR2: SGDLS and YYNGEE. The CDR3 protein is CASSAYSRGGPYNEQFF. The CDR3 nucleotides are TGTGCCAGCAGCGCTTACTCGCGGGGGGGCCCCTACAATGAGCAGTTCTTC.